These 20 T cell receptor beta chains share one sample of origin, sequenced in a study of shared clonotypes between healthy human individuals. Data came from immunoSEQ multiplex PCR; TCRdb stores just in-frame clones and leaves some out. The sample has around 1.6 million clones, 95% to 99% seen once. The sample was naive CD4+ T cells sorted from blood. Subset described: CD45RA+ positively selected. Receptors originate from a man aged 30-40 years in good health.

V gene TRBV10-2 combines with J gene TRBJ2-2; the D gene is possibly TRBD2 (5 bases). Looked up from germline, CDR1 is WSHSY and CDR2 is SAAADI. Trimming took off 4 bases at V and 2 bases at J, with 14 bases between the two ends. The CDR3 contains 16 residues. The CDR3 region is CASSVTVAINTGELFF. The CDR3, as DNA: TGCGCCAGCAGTGTAACGGTAGCGATAAACACCGGGGAGCTGTTTTTT.

The gene calls are TRBV9 and TRBJ2-1; possible D gene TRBD2, 5 bases. CDR1 SGDLS and CDR2 YYNGEE come from the germline V gene. The CDR3 length is 15 residues. Trimming removed 1 base at V and 2 bases at J, with 10 bases between. The DNA for the CDR3 is TGTGCCAGCAGCGTACATTTTAGCGCCTACAATGAGCAGTTCTTC. It translates to CASSVHFSAYNEQFF.

The chain has TRBV28 and TRBJ2-7; D is perhaps TRBD1 (6 bases). V shed 8 bases and J shed 2 bases, with 13 bases lying between them. The CDR3 is 13 residues long. The V gene's germline CDR1 is MDHEN and CDR2 SYDVKM. Here the CDR3 DNA reads TGTGCCAGCCAAACAGGGATTACCTACGAGCAGTACTTC. As protein: CASQTGITYEQYF.

Worth noting for this clone: Within the sample, other DNA sequences also encode this same CDR3. This chain links TRBV28 with TRBJ1-2; D uncertain. The CDR3 has 11 residues. Between the trimmed V and J ends, which lost 7 bases and 5 bases, there was a span of 8 bases. In germline, CDR1 is MDHEN, CDR2 SYDVKM. The CDR3 DNA reads as TGTGCCAGCAACTCCGGTTATGGCTACACCTTC. This gives the protein CASNSGYGYTF.

This CDR3 is CASSTGLAGVNYNEQFF. For the CDR3, the DNA is TGTGCCAGTAGTACCGGACTAGCGGGAGTGAACTACAATGAGCAGTTCTTC. The V and J genes are TRBV19 and TRBJ2-1; 13 bases line up with TRBD2. Germline values: CDR1 LNHDA, CDR2 SQIVND (reference sequence). The CDR3 length is 17 residues. V lost 4 bases, J lost 3 bases, and 6 bases stayed unmatched.

The rearrangement links TRBV5-5 to TRBJ2-2; tentatively, D is TRBD2 (5 bases). Deletions cut 4 bases from V and 4 bases from J, with 20 bases between. CDR1 is SGHKS and CDR2 is YYEKEE in the germline V gene (reference sequence). The CDR3 is 17 amino acids. CDR3 sequence (DNA): TGTGCCAGCAGCCGGCGGGTGGCACGCGATTTCACCGGGGAGCTGTTTTTT. It codes for CASSRRVARDFTGELFF.

The J gene is TRBJ1-1, the V gene TRBV6-5; no clear D gene. CDR1 is MNHEY and CDR2 is SVGAGI in the germline V gene. Trimming left V 6 bases short and J 1 base short, with 12 bases between. The CDR3 length is 14 residues. CDR3 nucleotide sequence: TGTGCCAGCAGACAAGGGCGGGGGAACACTGAAGCTTTCTTT. Translation gives CASRQGRGNTEAFF.

This chain joins TRBV18 and TRBJ2-7, with D possibly being TRBD2 (6 bases). Germline V gene data show CDR1 as KGHSH and CDR2 as LQKENI. V was pared by 5 bases and J by 6 bases, with 14 bases between. The CDR3 spans 13 residues. The CDR3 DNA reads TGTGCCAGCTCAGATCTGGAGGGAACCGAGCAGTACTTC. It specifies CASSDLEGTEQYF.

The chain carries TRBV27 and TRBJ2-7, with 7 bases aligning to TRBD2. Trimming took 4 bases from V and 3 from J; bases not matched to a gene: 9. Germline V CDR1 and CDR2: MNHEY, SMNVEV (reference sequence). This CDR3 is 15 amino acids long. CDR3: CASSSSGGTNYEQYF. CDR3 bases: TGTGCCAGCAGTTCCTCGGGAGGTACGAACTACGAGCAGTACTTC.

V is TRBV5-6 and J is TRBJ1-5; the D is unclear. Germline V CDR1 and CDR2: SGHDT, YYEEEE. The V end lost 2 bases, the J end lost 0 bases, and 6 bases lay between the germline ends. The CDR3 spans 14 residues. For the CDR3, the DNA is TGTGCCAGCAGCTTATATTATAGCAATCAGCCCCAGCATTTT. Protein: CASSLYYSNQPQHF.

The chain has TRBV2 and TRBJ1-2, with TRBD1 as a possible D gene (6 bases). Between the trimmed V and J ends, which lost 0 bases and 8 bases, there was a span of 16 bases. The CDR3 is made up of 15 amino acids. Germline V gives CDR1 SNHLY, CDR2 FYNNEI. The CDR3 nucleotides are TGTGCCAGCAGTGAAGCGCGGCAGGGGTTGGTAGGCTACACCTTC. Protein: CASSEARQGLVGYTF.

As concerns this clone: Other DNA sequences from this sample encode an identical CDR3 as well. V is TRBV28 and J is TRBJ2-1; no definite D call. This CDR3 is 12 amino acids long. Germline CDR1 and CDR2: MDHEN and SYDVKM. Between the trimmed V and J ends, which lost 6 bases and 1 base, there was a span of 4 bases. This CDR3 reads CASSLSYNEQFF. In nucleotides, the CDR3 is TGTGCCAGCAGCCTTTCCTACAATGAGCAGTTCTTC.

The chain joins TRBV6-1 to TRBJ2-3, with 9 nucleotides matching TRBD2. The junction had 7 bases not matched to a gene; V was cut back by 6 bases and J by 3 bases. The CDR3 covers 15 residues. Per germline, CDR1 MNHNS and CDR2 SASEGT. The CDR3 nucleotides read TGTGCCAGCAGCCGAGGACTAGCGCCGACAGATACGCAGTATTTT. This codes for CASSRGLAPTDTQYF.

The genes are TRBV2 and TRBJ1-2; 8 bases map to TRBD1. Trimming cost V 5 bases and J 8 bases; bases outside gene matches: 7. Germline assignment: CDR1 SNHLY and CDR2 FYNNEI. The CDR3 loop spans 13 amino acids. The CDR3 bases are TGTGCCAGCAGTCGTACAGGGGGACAAGGCTACACCTTC. Its protein product is CASSRTGGQGYTF.

The rearrangement uses TRBV5-1 and TRBJ2-5; 9 bases line up with TRBD1. Germline trimming cut 4 bases from V and 5 bases from J; bases unmatched to any gene: 9. The CDR3 extends over 15 amino acids. The germline gives CDR1 SGHRS, CDR2 YFSETQ. Here the CDR3 reads CASSKSTGGDETQYF. In DNA form, the CDR3 reads TGCGCCAGCAGCAAGTCGACAGGGGGTGATGAGACCCAGTACTTC.

This chain connects TRBV9 to TRBJ2-7, with 12 bases aligning to TRBD2. V lost 0 bases and J lost 0; bases outside the gene matches: 13. Germline V gives CDR1 SGDLS, CDR2 YYNGEE. CDR3 length equals 20 residues. CDR3 amino acids: CASSVDPVLAGGISSYEQYF. CDR3 DNA sequence: TGTGCCAGCAGCGTAGATCCGGTCCTAGCGGGAGGGATAAGCTCCTACGAGCAGTACTTC. Supplemented by reference TRBV9 and TRBJ2-7, the full variable domain reads DSGVTQTPKHLITATGQRVTLRCSPRSGDLSVYWYQQSLDQGLQFLIQYYNGEERAKGNILERFSAQQFPDLHSELNLSSLELGDSALYFCASSVDPVLAGGISSYEQYFGPGTRLTVT.

The chain combines TRBV18 with TRBJ2-5; no clear D gene. The CDR3 totals 14 residues. Trimming removed 3 bases at V and 2 bases at J, with 10 bases between. Germline-derived CDR1 and CDR2 are KGHSH and LQKENI. The chain's CDR3 is CASSPWKSQETQYF. Written as DNA, the CDR3 is TGTGCCAGCTCACCCTGGAAGTCGCAAGAGACCCAGTACTTC.

The V and J genes are TRBV9 and TRBJ2-1; 7 bases match TRBD2. This CDR3 region has 16 residues. The germline V gene has CDR1 SGDLS and CDR2 YYNGEE. V lost 1 base to trimming and J lost 0 bases; unmatched junction nucleotides: 4. In DNA form, the CDR3 reads TGTGCCAGCAGCGTAAATGGCGGGAGCTCCTACAATGAGCAGTTCTTC. Translated, it gives CASSVNGGSSYNEQFF. Drawing the rest from reference TRBV9 and TRBJ2-1, the complete variable domain is DSGVTQTPKHLITATGQRVTLRCSPRSGDLSVYWYQQSLDQGLQFLIQYYNGEERAKGNILERFSAQQFPDLHSELNLSSLELGDSALYFCASSVNGGSSYNEQFFGPGTRLTVL.

The chain carries TRBV29-1 and TRBJ2-3; D unresolved. Germline loops: CDR1 SQVTM, CDR2 ANQGSEA. The CDR3 consists of 12 residues. Trimming took off 5 bases at V and 2 bases at J, with 8 bases between the two ends. CDR3 nucleotides: TGCAGCGTTCAGCCATCCACAGATACGCAGTATTTT. Translating gives CSVQPSTDTQYF.

The chain links TRBV2 to TRBJ1-1; D possibly corresponds to TRBD1 (5 bases). The V end lost 4 bases, the J end lost 5 bases, and 11 bases lay between the germline ends. The CDR3 is 13 amino acids. Looked up from germline, CDR1 is SNHLY and CDR2 is FYNNEI. CDR3 coding DNA: TGTGCCAGCAGTGTAGGCAGGGCGACTGAAGCTTTCTTT. Translated, it gives CASSVGRATEAFF.